This T cell receptor beta chain was recorded in a study of T cells in Graves' hyperthyroidism and ophthalmopathy. Study-level findings and limits: Before onset, by a median of around 6.4 months, the model predicted ophthalmopathy.

Amplification of TCR beta CDR3 regions was performed using RNA transcripts as template. RT-PCR in the first round (using the HTBI primer set) targeted the TCR CDR3. TCRdb itself ran the multiplex PCR reads through MiXCR, one entry per CDR3 protein. The repertoire has some 600,000 distinct CDR3 sequences, 46% of them found once; the top ten carry 8.2%. V was shortened by 0 bases and J by 6 bases, with 11 bases between the two germline ends. This CDR3 has 13 amino acids. Germline V lookup: CDR1 SQVTM, CDR2 ANQGSEA. Graves' hyperthyroidism without ophthalmopathy progression within 18 months was termed stable. Many counts were recorded for this clonotype. What it binds is not known.

The source material was peripheral blood or thyroid tissue (not recorded which). The TCR was taken from a woman between 18 and 30 years old with Graves' hyperthyroidism. V usage is TRBV29-1 and J usage is TRBJ1-2, with no clear D. The CDR3 sequence is CSVEDPGLDGYTF. CDR3 DNA sequence: TGCAGCGTTGAAGATCCTGGACTGGATGGCTACACCTTC.